The 9 T cell receptor beta chains in this list originate from one sample, sequenced in a study of identical twins. TCRdb re-called the 5' RACE reads through MiXCR, storing one row per CDR3 protein. The sample contains roughly 190,000 distinct CDR3 sequences, roughly 15% of which appear only once. The sample was also reused in another study, on T cells expressing NK-cell markers.

Sequenced input: CD8+ T cells sorted from blood. These receptors all come from a woman under 30 in good health.

The chain carries TRBV11-2 and TRBJ2-6; 7 bases agree with TRBD1. V shed 4 bases and J 0 bases; nucleotides not matched to a gene: 6. The germline V gene encodes CDR1 SGHAT and CDR2 FQNNGV. There are 17 residues in the CDR3. The chain's CDR3 is CASSSRAGGSGANVLTF. CDR3 nucleotides: TGTGCCAGCAGCTCGCGGGCAGGGGGCTCTGGGGCCAACGTCCTGACTTTC.

The chain carries TRBV5-8 and TRBJ2-1; D is ambiguous. Looked up from germline, CDR1 is SGHTS and CDR2 is YDEGEE. Deletions cut 3 bases from V and 7 bases from J, with 11 bases between. The CDR3 is 13 amino acids. As DNA, the CDR3 is TGTGCCAGCAGCTCGCTCTGGGTAAATGAGCAGTTCTTC. Protein: CASSSLWVNEQFF.

This clonotype was picked up many times. The chain couples TRBV11-1 to TRBJ2-1; TRBD2 agrees at 11 bases. Germline loops: CDR1 SGHAT, CDR2 FQDESV (reference sequence). The J segment lost 5 bases and the V segment lost 0 bases, leaving 12 bases of the junction unmatched. CDR3 length: 19 amino acids. In nucleotides, the CDR3 is TGTGCCAGCAGCTTAGCAGCTAGCGGGGGGCGGACGACCGACAATGAGCAGTTCTTC. Its protein is CASSLAASGGRTTDNEQFF.

A word on this clonotype: Because it lacks the conserved phenylalanine or tryptophan at the end, this CDR3 is likely a read error. The genes are TRBV6-6 and TRBJ2-2; D ambiguous. Looked up from germline, CDR1 is MNHNY and CDR2 is SVGAGI (reference sequence). V was pared by 6 bases and J by 10 bases, with 12 bases between. The CDR3 covers 12 residues. CDR3 DNA: TGTGCCAGCAGCCCTGAGGCCGAGGAGCTGTTTTTA. It translates to CASSPEAEELFL.

This clonotype was detected a few times. CDR3 nucleotide sequence: TGTGCCAGCAGCCCCCTCGTAGTCCCCTACGAGCAGTACTTC. Its translation: CASSPLVVPYEQYF. V usage is TRBV6-1 and J usage is TRBJ2-7, with D uncertain. The CDR3 is 14 amino acids. Per the germline V gene, CDR1 is MNHNS and CDR2 is SASEGT. Trimming removed 6 bases at V and 2 bases at J, with 14 bases between.

The chain is built from TRBV15 and TRBJ2-1; unclear D gene. The CDR3 has 12 residues. Germline values: CDR1 LNHNV, CDR2 YYDKDF (reference sequence). Trimming took off 2 bases at V and 7 bases at J, with 6 bases between the two ends. The CDR3, as DNA: TGTGCCACCAGCAGAAGCCGAAATGAGCAGTTCTTC. Translated, it gives CATSRSRNEQFF.

The V call is TRBV9, the J call TRBJ2-1; 7 bases line up with TRBD1. This CDR3 has 16 amino acids. Germline V gives CDR1 SGDLS, CDR2 YYNGEE. J gave up 8 bases and V 0 bases, and 11 bases lay outside the gene matches. CDR3 in amino acids: CASSVAKGGAEDEQFF. The CDR3 region has the DNA TGTGCCAGCAGCGTAGCCAAAGGGGGCGCCGAGGATGAGCAGTTCTTC. Variable domain in full (rest from reference TRBV9 and TRBJ2-1): DSGVTQTPKHLITATGQRVTLRCSPRSGDLSVYWYQQSLDQGLQFLIQYYNGEERAKGNILERFSAQQFPDLHSELNLSSLELGDSALYFCASSVAKGGAEDEQFFGPGTRLTVL.

The CDR3 protein is CASSVEGGRDTQYF. The CDR3 nucleotides read TGTGCCAGCAGCGTAGAGGGGGGCCGGGACACGCAGTATTTT. The chain carries TRBV9 and TRBJ2-3; D may match TRBD1 or TRBD2 (6 bases each). The CDR3 runs to 14 residues. Germline-derived CDR1 and CDR2 are SGDLS and YYNGEE. With 0 bases removed from V and 9 bases from J, the gap between germline ends came to 14 bases.

This clonotype was observed a few times. The chain is built from TRBV6-5 and TRBJ1-2, with D uncertain. Germline V CDR1 and CDR2: MNHEY, SVGAGI. The CDR3 runs to 11 residues. Trimming took off 4 bases at V and 8 bases at J, with 8 bases between the two ends. CDR3 residues: CASSSQNGYTF. The CDR3 DNA reads TGTGCCAGCAGTTCCCAGAACGGCTACACCTTC.